The entry below gives a single T cell receptor beta chain sequence along with its context. The antigen remains undetermined. Germline CDR1 is SGHVS and CDR2 is FQNEAQ. The CDR3 loop spans 13 amino acids. This entry comes from a study of post-analysis software for immune sequencing data. Study summary: Several disease courses (relapsing-remitting, secondary progressive and progressive-relapsing) of multiple sclerosis were included. The study, taken as a whole, reports: Patients carried roughly 5 TRBV segments more frequently than controls did, and TRBV5-6, TRBV5-1 and TRBV20-1 were among them. Multiple sclerosis patients had significantly lower normalized Chao1 diversity than controls. By F measure, strong co-clustering occurred among samples prepared in the same batch.

Unique-molecular-identifier-tagged TCR beta cDNA libraries were used. Some 500,000 cDNA molecules were obtained per 1 to 10 million input T cells. TCRdb processed the PCR reads anew with MiXCR; each CDR3 protein has one entry. Among roughly 540,000 distinct CDR3 sequences listed, 34% were seen once. This clonotype was sampled from a girl between 2 and 17 years old with multiple sclerosis. Sequenced: blood. This chain connects TRBV7-8 to TRBJ2-4, with TRBD1 matching over 7 bases. TRBJ2-7 matches the DNA end more closely, so the J call is doubtful. The CDR3 sequence is CASSLSRTGEQYF. Written as DNA, the CDR3 is TGTGCCAGCAGCTTAAGCCGGACAGGCGAGCAGTACTTC.